Following are 3 T cell receptor beta chains from one sample sequenced in a study of blood T cell repertoires in COVID-19. The table came from immunoSEQ multiplex PCR; TCRdb's copy has only in-frame clones and leaves some out. Altogether about 160,000 clones are present, approximately 81% being singletons, with the ten largest covering under 4%. The source material was peripheral blood. The receptors were gathered from a human donor with acute or convalescent COVID-19. The donor label of this sample is uncertain.

The rearrangement links TRBV7-9 to TRBJ2-7, with D possibly matching TRBD2 (6 bases). Germline-derived CDR1 and CDR2 are SEHNR and FQNEAQ (reference sequence). With 1 base removed from V and 1 base from J, the gap between germline ends came to 8 bases. The CDR3 consists of 14 residues. The CDR3 is CASSLGTNSYEQYF. As DNA, the CDR3 is TGTGCCAGCAGCTTAGGGACTAATTCCTACGAGCAGTACTTC.

In its sample, this clone was seen once. This rearrangement joins TRBV12-5 to TRBJ1-1, with TRBD1 matching over 8 bases. Trimming removed 2 bases from V and 4 bases from J; junction bases left unmatched: 0. This CDR3 is built from 13 residues. Germline V gene lookup returns CDR1 LGHNT and CDR2 FRNRAP. The CDR3: CASGLTGGTEAFF. DNA for the CDR3: TGTGCTAGTGGTTTGACAGGGGGCACTGAAGCTTTCTTT.

The chain recombines TRBV3-1 (or the pseudogene TRBV3-2) with TRBJ1-4; D not resolved. V lost 4 bases and J 6 bases, leaving 15 bases between the germline ends. This CDR3 spans 15 amino acids. Germline V gives CDR1 LGHDT, CDR2 YNNKEL (reference sequence). CDR3 region: CASSRQRGRDEKLFF. DNA for the CDR3: TGTGCCAGCAGCCGTCAACGGGGAAGGGATGAAAAACTGTTTTTT.